What follows is one TCR beta chain and its context. The CDR3 is 14 residues long. Per the germline V gene, CDR1 is SGHKS and CDR2 is YYEKEE (reference sequence). Trimming took off 4 bases at V and 5 bases at J, with 15 bases between the two ends. The record originates from a study of CD8+CD57+ T cells in acquired aplastic anemia. Sequencing was done on patients that had shown CD8+CD57+ cell expansion by flow cytometry. Researchers used genomic DNA as the template to profile TCR beta VDJ and CDR3. Each CDR3 protein gets one entry after TCRdb re-called the reads with MiXCR. The sample lists just over 200,000 distinct CDR3 sequences; over 55% were seen once.

The sequenced sample was sorted CD4+, CD8+, or CD8+CD57+ T cells (not recorded which) from PBMCs. This chain links TRBV5-5 with TRBJ2-5, with D maybe TRBD2 (6 bases). The TCR originated in a human donor with aplastic anemia. This CDR3 is CASSPQTGRETQYF. CDR3 nucleotide sequence: TGTGCCAGCAGCCCCCAAACGGGGAGGGAGACCCAGTACTTC.